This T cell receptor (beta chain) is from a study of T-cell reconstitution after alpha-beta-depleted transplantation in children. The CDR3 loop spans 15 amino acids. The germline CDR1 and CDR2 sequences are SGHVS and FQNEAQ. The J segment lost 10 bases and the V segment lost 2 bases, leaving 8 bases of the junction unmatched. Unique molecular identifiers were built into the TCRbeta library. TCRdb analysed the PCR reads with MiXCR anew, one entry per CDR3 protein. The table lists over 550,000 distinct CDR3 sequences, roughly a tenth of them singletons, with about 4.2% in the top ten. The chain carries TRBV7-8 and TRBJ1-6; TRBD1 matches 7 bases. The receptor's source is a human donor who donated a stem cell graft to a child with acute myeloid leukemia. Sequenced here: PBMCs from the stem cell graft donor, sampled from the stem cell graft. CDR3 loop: CASSLNWAGGSPLHF. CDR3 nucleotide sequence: TGTGCCAGCAGCTTAAATTGGGCAGGGGGGTCACCCCTCCACTTT. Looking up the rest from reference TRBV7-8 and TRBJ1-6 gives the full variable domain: GAGVSQSPRYKVAKRGQDVALRCDPISGHVSLFWYQQALGQGPEFLTYFQNEAQLDKSGLPSDRFFAERPEGSVSTLKIQRTQQEDSAVYLCASSLNWAGGSPLHFGNGTRLTVT.